This is a list of T cell receptor beta chains from one sample in a study of T-cell reconstitution after alpha-beta-depleted transplantation in children. TCRdb fed the PCR reads into MiXCR, producing one record per CDR3 protein. This table holds hundreds of thousands of distinct CDR3 sequences, roughly 15% found once. The sequencing used PBMCs from the stem cell graft donor, collected from the stem cell graft. These receptors all come from a human donor who donated a stem cell graft to a child with acute myeloid leukemia. CDR3s include the opening cysteine and the closing phenylalanine or tryptophan.

cdr3_aa v_call
CASIGPYNEQFF TRBV5-1
CASSLEGQLQETQYF TRBV5-1
CATSDFWTGNNEQFF TRBV24-1
CASSLAAGNNSPLHF TRBV7-2
CSADQGARGYTF TRBV20-1
CASSQGGWGGYEQYF TRBV4-3
CSARHDRNQPQHF TRBV20-1
CASIRRTSGVDTQYF TRBV2
CASSLVGGDSSYEQYF TRBV7-2
CATSRYNRGLKLFF TRBV15
CATSNPTGLALGETQYF TRBV15
CASSLTQQGQFF TRBV7-9
CASTVHRDSYEQYF TRBV7-8
CASSQAGGDTQETQYF TRBV3-1
CATSEQGVNQPQHF TRBV24-1